Reported below is one T cell receptor beta chain. The sample is drawn from a study of blood T cell repertoires in COVID-19. Produced via immunoSEQ multiplex PCR; TCRdb's table is partial and in-frame only. The sample has a few hundred thousand clones; around 91% are singletons. The CDR3 contains 14 residues. Germline V CDR1 and CDR2: SEHNR, FQNEAQ (reference sequence). V was clipped by 5 bases and J by 1 base, with 11 bases between them. The sample was PBMCs or T cells enriched from blood (not recorded which). This chain connects TRBV7-9 to TRBJ1-1, with D tentatively TRBD1 (6 bases). The TCR sequence derives from a woman in her forties who had recovered from COVID-19. CDR3 nucleotides: TGTGCCAGCAGCCGACCGACAGGGAACACTGAAGCTTTCTTT. Translating gives CASSRPTGNTEAFF.